This passage covers 29 T cell receptor beta chains from one sample sequenced in a study of blood T cell repertoires in COVID-19 (dated by TCRdb to 2020 to 2021). Receptor libraries were prepared by the immunoSEQ multiplex PCR assay. Here the immuneACCESS table is served through TCRdb, limited to in-frame sequences with V and J called. Missing clones are a known gap in these copies; in checked studies unresolved V genes cover under half, and the rest lacks a known reason. Across this sample there are 85,000 to 110,000 clones, with roughly 85% seen only once. Just over 3% of the sample belongs to the ten largest clones. Material: peripheral blood. The source of these receptors is a man aged 50 or older in a cohort sampled during active COVID-19.

This chain links TRBV9 with TRBJ2-2; 10 bases match TRBD2. Germline trimming cut 4 bases from V and 1 base from J; bases unmatched to any gene: 4. CDR1 SGDLS and CDR2 YYNGEE come from the germline V gene. This CDR3 is 16 amino acids long. CDR3 residues: CASSRTSGVNTGELFF. CDR3 nucleotide sequence: TGTGCCAGCAGCCGAACTAGCGGGGTGAACACCGGGGAGCTGTTTTTT.

This chain joins TRBV4-1 and TRBJ2-7, with D tentatively TRBD1 (5 bases). In germline, CDR1 is MGHRA, CDR2 YSYEKL. The CDR3 loop spans 17 amino acids. CDR3 DNA: TGCGCCAGCAGCCAAGACTGGGCCGGACACATCTCCTACGAGCAGTGCGTC. It is translated as CASSQDWAGHISYEQCV.

The CDR3 protein is CASSRRGPGSPLHF. The CDR3 DNA is TGTGCCAGCAGCCGCAGGGGGCCAGGGTCACCCCTCCACTTT. This sequence joins TRBV11-2 and TRBJ1-6; TRBD1 aligns across 8 bases. The CDR3 covers 14 residues. J was trimmed by 10 bases and V by 5 bases; bases with no gene match: 7. In germline, CDR1 is SGHAT, CDR2 FQNNGV. Full variable domain (rest looked up from reference TRBV11-2 and TRBJ1-6): EAGVAQSPRYKIIEKRQSVAFWCNPISGHATLYWYQQILGQGPKLLIQFQNNGVVDDSQLPKDRFSAERLKGVDSTLKIQPAKLEDSAVYLCASSRRGPGSPLHFGNGTRLTVT.

This clone was counted between two and nine times. The rearrangement links TRBV7-2 to TRBJ1-2; D is undetermined. This CDR3 spans 13 amino acids. V was clipped by 5 bases and J by 4 bases, with 11 bases between them. The germline CDR1 and CDR2 sequences are SGHTA and FQGNSA. CDR3 sequence reads: CASSPSRSYGYTF. DNA for the CDR3: TGTGCCAGCAGCCCCTCCCGCAGCTATGGCTACACCTTC.

This chain connects TRBV3-1 (or the pseudogene TRBV3-2) to TRBJ2-7; 10 bases line up with TRBD1. V was pared by 4 bases and J by 3 bases, with 3 bases of the junction left unmatched. The CDR3 has 14 residues. Germline lookup yields CDR1 LGHDT and CDR2 YNNKEL (reference sequence). The CDR3 DNA reads TGTGCCAGCAGCCCGGGGGACAGGGGCTACGAGCAGTACTTC. Amino acid sequence: CASSPGDRGYEQYF.

This chain links TRBV27 with TRBJ2-3; 10 bases agree with TRBD1. Germline CDR1 MNHEY, CDR2 SMNVEV (reference sequence). The CDR3 length is 18 residues. After removal of 5 bases from V and 2 bases from J, the junction contained 13 bases not matched to a gene. Here the CDR3 reads CASSPGRWDRGPTDTQYF. The CDR3 DNA follows: TGTGCCAGCAGTCCAGGCCGATGGGACAGGGGCCCCACAGATACGCAGTATTTT.

V and J are TRBV16 and TRBJ1-2; TRBD1 matches at 8 bases. V shed 0 bases and J 6 bases; nucleotides not matched to a gene: 3. Germline V gene sequence: CDR1 KGHSY, CDR2 FQNENV. The CDR3 runs to 14 residues. This chain's CDR3 is CASSQSPGGHGYTF. As DNA, the CDR3 is TGTGCCAGCAGCCAATCCCCAGGGGGCCATGGCTACACCTTC.

This chain links TRBV28 with TRBJ2-5; D is perhaps TRBD2 (5 bases). CDR1 and CDR2 (germline): MDHEN, SYDVKM. Trimming left V 6 bases short and J 3 bases short, with 17 bases between. This CDR3 is 15 amino acids long. The CDR3 sequence: CASSSMRVLEETQYF. The CDR3 nucleotides read TGTGCCAGCAGCTCCATGCGGGTATTGGAAGAGACCCAGTACTTC.

The rearrangement links TRBV4-1 to TRBJ2-2, with 8 positions matching TRBD1. The CDR3 consists of 14 residues. Looked up from germline, CDR1 is MGHRA and CDR2 is YSYEKL. The V gene end was trimmed by 5 bases and the J gene end by 5 bases; junction bases not matched to a gene: 4. The CDR3: CASSLGQATGELFF. Here the CDR3 DNA reads TGCGCCAGCAGCTTGGGACAGGCTACCGGGGAGCTGTTTTTT.

CDR3 sequence: CASNAGGGAGSTEAFF. CDR3 bases: TGTGCCAGCAACGCAGGGGGTGGCGCGGGTAGCACTGAAGCTTTCTTT. V gene TRBV5-4 combines with J gene TRBJ1-1; the match to TRBD1 covers 7 bases. The ends lost 6 bases at V and 4 bases at J; junction bases unmatched: 15. Germline lookup yields CDR1 SGHNT and CDR2 YYREEE (reference sequence). The CDR3 runs 16 residues.

This clone was recorded only once. The V and J genes are TRBV11-3 and TRBJ2-1; the D is unclear. The CDR3 runs to 11 residues. Germline CDR1 SGHNT, CDR2 YENEEA. The ends were cut back, 3 bases at V and 9 bases at J, with 6 bases in the middle. In DNA, the CDR3 is TGTGCCAGCAGCTTGTCGTCTGAGCAGTTCTTC. This codes for CASSLSSEQFF.

Only one count was recorded for this clone. The chain has TRBV11-2 and TRBJ2-1; TRBD2 matches 10 bases. The germline CDR1 and CDR2 sequences are SGHAT and FQNNGV. V shed 1 base and J 9 bases; nucleotides not matched to a gene: 3. The CDR3 has 14 amino acids. DNA for the CDR3: TGTGCCAGCAGCTTAGGACTAGCGGGCCCTGAGCAGTTCTTC. Protein product: CASSLGLAGPEQFF.

The chain carries TRBV27 and TRBJ2-4; 10 bases map to TRBD2. This CDR3 is built from 15 residues. Germline V gene lookup returns CDR1 MNHEY and CDR2 SMNVEV (reference sequence). V was clipped by 3 bases and J by 7 bases; unmatched bases: 6. The CDR3 here is CASSLSASGGNIQYF. The CDR3 nucleotides are TGTGCCAGCAGTTTGTCGGCTAGCGGGGGCAACATTCAGTACTTC.

The rearrangement uses TRBV7-2 and TRBJ2-2; D may be TRBD2 (6 bases). Germline lookup yields CDR1 SGHTA and CDR2 FQGNSA. The CDR3 contains 13 residues. The V end was cut by 6 bases, the J end by 1 base, with 6 bases between. In DNA, the CDR3 is TGTGCCAGCAGGCGGGGGAACACCGGGGAGCTGTTTTTT. It encodes CASRRGNTGELFF. Full variable domain (rest looked up from reference TRBV7-2 and TRBJ2-2): GAGVSQSPSNKVTEKGKDVELRCDPISGHTALYWYRQSLGQGLEFLIYFQGNSAPDKSGLPSDRFSAERTGGSVSTLTIQRTQQEDSAVYLCASRRGNTGELFFGEGSRLTVL.

The chain links TRBV3-1 (or the pseudogene TRBV3-2) to TRBJ2-5; weak D call: TRBD1 (5 bases). Germline CDR1 and CDR2: LGHDT and YNNKEL (reference sequence). This CDR3 is 17 amino acids long. V was cut by 1 base and J by 4 bases, with 19 bases left in between. The CDR3 coding sequence is TGTGCCAGCAGCCAAGTTGGGCAGGGCACTTTCCGAGAGACCCAGTACTTC. It codes for CASSQVGQGTFRETQYF.

J is TRBJ2-1 and V is TRBV19, with D possibly TRBD1 on 6 matching bases. Germline loops: CDR1 LNHDA, CDR2 SQIVND (reference sequence). V was clipped by 3 bases and J by 7 bases, with 19 bases between them. The CDR3 totals 16 residues. The CDR3 nucleotides are TGTGCCAGTAGTATCGACGAGCGCAGGGGTTGGAATGAGCAGTTCTTC. It specifies CASSIDERRGWNEQFF. Variable domain in full (rest from reference TRBV19 and TRBJ2-1): DGGITQSPKYLFRKEGQNVTLSCEQNLNHDAMYWYRQDPGQGLRLIYYSQIVNDFQKGDIAEGYSVSREKKESFPLTVTSAQKNPTAFYLCASSIDERRGWNEQFFGPGTRLTVL.

The chain uses TRBV18 and TRBJ1-2, with D possibly matching TRBD1 (5 bases). Germline V gene data show CDR1 as KGHSH and CDR2 as LQKENI. V lost 3 bases, J lost 0 bases, and 11 bases lay in between. The CDR3 consists of 15 residues. CDR3 in amino acids: CASSPSTASNYGYTF. CDR3 in DNA: TGTGCCAGCTCACCGTCGACAGCCTCTAACTATGGCTACACCTTC. Full variable domain (rest looked up from reference TRBV18 and TRBJ1-2): NAGVMQNPRHLVRRRGQEARLRCSPMKGHSHVYWYRQLPEEGLKFMVYLQKENIIDESGMPKERFSAEFPKEGPSILRIQQVVRGDSAAYFCASSPSTASNYGYTFGSGTRLTVV.

The chain uses TRBV18 and TRBJ2-3; a possible D gene is TRBD1 (5 bases). Germline assignment: CDR1 KGHSH and CDR2 LQKENI. Trimming removed 4 bases from V and 3 bases from J, with 8 bases in between. The CDR3 is 13 residues long. The CDR3 DNA sequence: TGTGCCAGCTCACTCCGACAGACAGATACGCAGTATTTT. The encoded protein is CASSLRQTDTQYF.

This chain connects TRBV5-5 to TRBJ2-1; TRBD1 matches 8 bases. Germline values: CDR1 SGHKS, CDR2 YYEKEE (reference sequence). The CDR3 sequence is 15 residues long. J was trimmed by 3 bases and V by 4 bases; bases with no gene match: 6. CDR3 coding DNA: TGTGCCAGCAGCCGTGACAGGGGAGGCTACAATGAGCAGTTCTTC. Its protein is CASSRDRGGYNEQFF. The entire variable domain, with the rest obtained from reference TRBV5-5 and TRBJ2-1, is as follows: DAGVTQSPTHLIKTRGQQVTLRCSPISGHKSVSWYQQVLGQGPQFIFQYYEKEERGRGNFPDRFSARQFPNYSSELNVNALLLGDSALYLCASSRDRGGYNEQFFGPGTRLTVL.

The chain employs TRBV3-1 (or the pseudogene TRBV3-2) and TRBJ1-2; 11 bases line up with TRBD1. CDR1 and CDR2 from the germline V gene are LGHDT and YNNKEL (reference sequence). Germline trimming cut 4 bases from V and 3 bases from J; bases unmatched to any gene: 10. The CDR3 covers 17 residues. CDR3 in amino acids: CASSPTPRTGGYYGYTF. CDR3 DNA sequence: TGTGCCAGCAGCCCCACCCCACGGACAGGGGGCTACTATGGCTACACCTTC.

The J gene is TRBJ2-3, the V gene TRBV5-6, with TRBD2 matching over 7 bases. The CDR3 is 16 residues long. Germline V CDR1 and CDR2: SGHDT, YYEEEE. The J segment lost 0 bases and the V segment lost 0 bases, leaving 4 bases of the junction unmatched. The CDR3 nucleotides are TGTGCCAGCAGCTTGGGGGCAGCGGGGAGCACAGATACGCAGTATTTT. Translating it yields CASSLGAAGSTDTQYF. The full variable domain, completed using reference TRBV5-6 and TRBJ2-3, is DAGVTQSPTHLIKTRGQQVTLRCSPKSGHDTVSWYQQALGQGPQFIFQYYEEEERQRGNFPDRFSGHQFPNYSSELNVNALLLGDSALYLCASSLGAAGSTDTQYFGPGTRLTVL.

The DNA for the CDR3 is TGTGCCAGCAGCACCCGGACAGGGGGCGACAATGAGCAGTTCTTC. Translated: CASSTRTGGDNEQFF. The chain joins TRBV5-4 to TRBJ2-1; 11 bases match TRBD1. Trimming cost V 4 bases and J 5 bases; bases outside gene matches: 5. Germline CDR1 reads SGHNT; CDR2 reads YYREEE (reference sequence). The CDR3 runs 15 residues. Looking up the rest from reference TRBV5-4 and TRBJ2-1 gives the full variable domain: ETGVTQSPTHLIKTRGQQVTLRCSSQSGHNTVSWYQQALGQGPQFIFQYYREEENGRGNFPPRFSGLQFPNYSSELNVNALELDDSALYLCASSTRTGGDNEQFFGPGTRLTVL.

The chain couples TRBV27 to TRBJ2-2, with D possibly being TRBD2 (6 bases). Germline V gene data show CDR1 as MNHEY and CDR2 as SMNVEV (reference sequence). Trimming took off 6 bases at V and 0 bases at J, with 8 bases between the two ends. The CDR3 loop spans 14 amino acids. CDR3 in DNA: TGTGCCAGCAGGGGACTGGCGAACACCGGGGAGCTGTTTTTT. It is translated as CASRGLANTGELFF.

The gene calls are TRBV11-2 and TRBJ1-2, with no clear D. Germline V gene data show CDR1 as SGHAT and CDR2 as FQNNGV. The CDR3 consists of 13 residues. V lost 0 bases to trimming and J lost 9 bases, with 11 bases between them. CDR3 sequence reads: CASSLDRQASYTF. The CDR3, as DNA: TGTGCCAGCAGCTTAGATAGGCAGGCAAGCTACACCTTC.

The chain carries TRBV7-2 and TRBJ1-4; possibly TRBD1 for D (6 bases). The CDR3 has 16 amino acids. Per germline, CDR1 SGHTA and CDR2 FQGNSA. The ends were cut back, 4 bases at V and 3 bases at J, with 15 bases in the middle. The CDR3 bases are TGTGCCAGCAGCTCTCGCAAGGGGGTTTCTAATGAAAAACTGTTTTTT. Its protein is CASSSRKGVSNEKLFF.

The chain joins TRBV6-5 to TRBJ1-2; tentatively, D is TRBD1 (5 bases). The CDR3 consists of 14 residues. The V end lost 5 bases, the J end lost 3 bases, and 13 bases lay between the germline ends. Germline-derived CDR1 and CDR2 are MNHEY and SVGAGI. CDR3 nucleotides: TGTGCCAGCAGTAGGAGGGGTGGCGACTATGGCTACACCTTC. It is translated as CASSRRGGDYGYTF.

This clone was counted a single time. The genes are TRBV12-5 and TRBJ1-6; D uncertain. Germline V gene data show CDR1 as LGHNT and CDR2 as FRNRAP. The CDR3 consists of 13 residues. V shed 2 bases and J shed 7 bases, with 6 bases lying between them. The CDR3 bases are TGTGCTAGTGGTTTGAGCGAGAATTCACCCCTCCACTTT. This sequence encodes CASGLSENSPLHF.

The V call is TRBV24-1, the J call TRBJ2-7; 9 bases are shared with TRBD1. The CDR3 has 15 residues. The germline CDR1 and CDR2 sequences are KGHDR and SFDVKD. Trimming cost V 4 bases and J 2 bases; bases outside gene matches: 5. The CDR3 here is CATSDPGQGAYEQYF. CDR3 bases: TGTGCCACCAGTGACCCGGGACAGGGAGCCTACGAGCAGTACTTC.

This clone occurred once. V and J are TRBV29-1 and TRBJ2-5; TRBD1 matches at 9 bases. This CDR3 is 14 amino acids long. Germline V CDR1 and CDR2: SQVTM, ANQGSEA. The J segment lost 4 bases and the V segment lost 6 bases, leaving 9 bases of the junction unmatched. The CDR3 sequence: CSVWSGQGRETQYF. CDR3 nucleotide sequence: TGCAGCGTGTGGTCGGGACAGGGTCGAGAGACCCAGTACTTC.